The following is a TCR beta chain sequence with its context. Its antigen remains unknown. The data were produced by immunoSEQ multiplex PCR, yet TCRdb's version contains in-frame clones alone and is incomplete. Of around 180,000 clones listed, around 92% are singletons. J lost 6 bases, V lost 4 bases, and 17 bases had no gene match. Germline CDR1 is SGHDT and CDR2 is YYEEEE. CDR3 length: 19 residues. The sample comes from a study of T cell responses to AZD1222 COVID-19 vaccine. Study overall: Investigators merged groups given second doses at roughly 4 or roughly 12 weeks. General study results and limits: Epitopes outside B.1.351 and B.1.1.7 mutated regions reportedly drew nearly half of spike TCRs.

The chain recombines TRBV5-6 with TRBJ1-6, with 9 bases aligning to TRBD1. The material sequenced was peripheral blood, taken on day 0 of AZD1222 vaccination. This receptor was taken from an adult in good health. The CDR3, as DNA: TGTGCCAGCAGCCGAAAAACCCCGGGACAGGGCTCTCGTAATTCACCCCTCCACTTT. Its translation: CASSRKTPGQGSRNSPLHF.